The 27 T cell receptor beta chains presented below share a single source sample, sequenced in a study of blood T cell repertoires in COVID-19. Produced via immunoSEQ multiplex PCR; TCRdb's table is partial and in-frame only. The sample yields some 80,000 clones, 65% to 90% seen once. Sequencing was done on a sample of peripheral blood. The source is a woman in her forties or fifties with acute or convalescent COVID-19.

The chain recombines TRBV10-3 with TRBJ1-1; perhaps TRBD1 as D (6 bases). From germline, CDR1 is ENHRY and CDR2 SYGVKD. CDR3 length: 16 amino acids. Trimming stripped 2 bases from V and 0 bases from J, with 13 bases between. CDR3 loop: CAISERPGQVNTEAFF. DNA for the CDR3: TGTGCCATCAGTGAGCGGCCGGGACAAGTGAACACTGAAGCTTTCTTT.

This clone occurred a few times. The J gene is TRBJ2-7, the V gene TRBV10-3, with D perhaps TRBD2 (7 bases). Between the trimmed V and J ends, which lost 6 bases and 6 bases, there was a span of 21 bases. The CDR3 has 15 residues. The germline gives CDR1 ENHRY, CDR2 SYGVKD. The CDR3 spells CAIRPVLGGRGEQYF. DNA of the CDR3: TGTGCCATCAGGCCAGTCTTGGGGGGGCGAGGCGAGCAGTACTTC.

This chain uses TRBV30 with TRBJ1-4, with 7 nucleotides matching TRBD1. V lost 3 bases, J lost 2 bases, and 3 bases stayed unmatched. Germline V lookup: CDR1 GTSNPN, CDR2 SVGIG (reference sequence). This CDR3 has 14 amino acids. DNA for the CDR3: TGTGCCTGGAGAGAACAGGGGACTAATGAAAAACTGTTTTTT. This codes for CAWREQGTNEKLFF.

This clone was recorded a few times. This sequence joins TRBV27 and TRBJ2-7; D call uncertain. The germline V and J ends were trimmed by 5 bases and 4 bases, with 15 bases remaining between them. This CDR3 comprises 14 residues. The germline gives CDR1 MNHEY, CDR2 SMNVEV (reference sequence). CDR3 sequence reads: CASSLNSFPYEQYF. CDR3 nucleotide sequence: TGTGCCAGCAGTCTGAATAGTTTTCCTTACGAGCAGTACTTC.

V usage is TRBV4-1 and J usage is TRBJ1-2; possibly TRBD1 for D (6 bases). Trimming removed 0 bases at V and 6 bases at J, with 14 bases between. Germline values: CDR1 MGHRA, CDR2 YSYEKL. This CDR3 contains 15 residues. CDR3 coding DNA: TGCGCCAGCAGCCAAGATCTCGGACAGTTAAATGGCTACACCTTC. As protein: CASSQDLGQLNGYTF.

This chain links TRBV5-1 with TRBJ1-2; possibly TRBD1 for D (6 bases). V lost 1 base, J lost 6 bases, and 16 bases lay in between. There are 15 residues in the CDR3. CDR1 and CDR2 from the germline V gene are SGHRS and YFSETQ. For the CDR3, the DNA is TGCGCCAGCAGCTTGTTTCCAGGGGCGCAGGATGGCTACACCTTC. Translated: CASSLFPGAQDGYTF.

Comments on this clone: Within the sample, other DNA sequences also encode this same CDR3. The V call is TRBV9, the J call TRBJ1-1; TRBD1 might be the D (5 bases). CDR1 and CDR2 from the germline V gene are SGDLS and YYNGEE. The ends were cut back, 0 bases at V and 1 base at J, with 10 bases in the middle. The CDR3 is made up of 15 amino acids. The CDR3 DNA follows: TGTGCCAGCAGCGTAGGGGGCGCCCCGAACACTGAAGCTTTCTTT. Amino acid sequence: CASSVGGAPNTEAFF.

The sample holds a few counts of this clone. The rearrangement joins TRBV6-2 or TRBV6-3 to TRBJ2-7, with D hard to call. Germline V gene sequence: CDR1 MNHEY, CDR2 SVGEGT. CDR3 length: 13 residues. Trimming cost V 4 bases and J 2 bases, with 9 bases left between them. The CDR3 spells CASSSRVAYEQYF. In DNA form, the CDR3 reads TGTGCCAGCAGTTCCCGGGTTGCCTACGAGCAGTACTTC.

The CDR3 is CASSLERAGRNEQYF. The CDR3 DNA reads TGCGCCAGCAGCTTGGAAAGAGCGGGGAGAAACGAGCAGTACTTC. The V gene is TRBV5-1, the J gene TRBJ2-7; 7 positions match TRBD2. Germline-derived CDR1 and CDR2 are SGHRS and YFSETQ. This CDR3 comprises 15 residues. The J segment lost 5 bases and the V segment lost 0 bases, leaving 8 bases of the junction unmatched.

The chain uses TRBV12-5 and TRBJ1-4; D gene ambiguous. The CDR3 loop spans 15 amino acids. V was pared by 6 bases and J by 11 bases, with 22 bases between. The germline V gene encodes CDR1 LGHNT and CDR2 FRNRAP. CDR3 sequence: CASGHHDTARWKLFF. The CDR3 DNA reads TGTGCTAGTGGCCATCATGACACGGCCAGGTGGAAACTGTTTTTT.

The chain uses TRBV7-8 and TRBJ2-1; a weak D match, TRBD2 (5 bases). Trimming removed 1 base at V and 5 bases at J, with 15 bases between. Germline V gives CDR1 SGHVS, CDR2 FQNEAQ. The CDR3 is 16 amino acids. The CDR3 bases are TGTGCCAGCAGCTTAGGAGGGTACCCTTCAGACAATGAGCAGTTCTTC. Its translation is CASSLGGYPSDNEQFF.

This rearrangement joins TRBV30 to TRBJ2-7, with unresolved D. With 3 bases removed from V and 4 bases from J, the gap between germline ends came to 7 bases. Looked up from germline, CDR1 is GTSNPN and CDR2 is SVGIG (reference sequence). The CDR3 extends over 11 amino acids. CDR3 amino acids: CAWRIGYEQYF. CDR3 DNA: TGTGCCTGGAGGATCGGGTACGAGCAGTACTTC. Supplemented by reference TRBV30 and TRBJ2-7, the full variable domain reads SQTIHQWPATLVQPVGSPLSLECTVEGTSNPNLYWYRQAAGRGLQLLFYSVGIGQISSEVPQNLSASRPQDRQFILSSKKLLLSDSGFYLCAWRIGYEQYFGPGTRLTVT.

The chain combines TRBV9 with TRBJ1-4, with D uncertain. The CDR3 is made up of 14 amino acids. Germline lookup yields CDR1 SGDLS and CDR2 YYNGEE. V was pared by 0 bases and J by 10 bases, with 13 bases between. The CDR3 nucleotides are TGTGCCAGCAGCGTAGAAAGCAGGAAAGGAAAACTGTTTTTT. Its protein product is CASSVESRKGKLFF.

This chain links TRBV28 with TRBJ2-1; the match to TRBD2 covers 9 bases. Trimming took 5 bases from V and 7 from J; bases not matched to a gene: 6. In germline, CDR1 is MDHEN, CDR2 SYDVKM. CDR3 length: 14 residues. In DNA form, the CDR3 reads TGTGCCAGCAGTGGTAGCGGGAGCTTAAATGAGCAGTTCTTC. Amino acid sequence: CASSGSGSLNEQFF.

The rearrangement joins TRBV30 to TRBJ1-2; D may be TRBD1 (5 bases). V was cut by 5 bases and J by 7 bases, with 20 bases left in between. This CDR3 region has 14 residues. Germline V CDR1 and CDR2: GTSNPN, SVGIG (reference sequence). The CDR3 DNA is TGTGCCTGGGTACCCTCAGGGTCCCCTTCTGGCTACACCTTC. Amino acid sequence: CAWVPSGSPSGYTF.

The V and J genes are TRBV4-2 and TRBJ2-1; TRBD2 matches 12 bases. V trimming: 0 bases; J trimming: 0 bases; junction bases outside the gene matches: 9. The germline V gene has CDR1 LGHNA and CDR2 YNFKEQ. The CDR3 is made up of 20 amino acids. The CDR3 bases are TGTGCCAGCAGCCAAGATCCGGGACTAGCGGGCCACAGCTCCTACAATGAGCAGTTCTTC. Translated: CASSQDPGLAGHSSYNEQFF.

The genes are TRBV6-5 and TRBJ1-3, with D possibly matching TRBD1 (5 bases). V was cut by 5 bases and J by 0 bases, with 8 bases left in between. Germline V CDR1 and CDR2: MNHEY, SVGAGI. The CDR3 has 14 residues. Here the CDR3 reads CASSQGTSGNTIYF. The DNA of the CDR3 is TGTGCCAGCAGTCAGGGAACCTCTGGAAACACCATATATTTT.

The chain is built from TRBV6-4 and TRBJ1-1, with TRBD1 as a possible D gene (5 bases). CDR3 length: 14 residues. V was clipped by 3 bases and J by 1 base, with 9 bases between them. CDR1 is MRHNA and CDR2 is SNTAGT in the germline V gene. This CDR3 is CASSEGQGNTEAFF. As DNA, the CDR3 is TGTGCCAGCAGTGAAGGCCAGGGGAACACTGAAGCTTTCTTT.

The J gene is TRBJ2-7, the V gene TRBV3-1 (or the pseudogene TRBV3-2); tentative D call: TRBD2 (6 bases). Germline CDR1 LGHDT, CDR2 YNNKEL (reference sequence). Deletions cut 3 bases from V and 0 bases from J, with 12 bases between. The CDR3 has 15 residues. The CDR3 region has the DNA TGTGCCAGCAGCCATCGATCTAGCGACTCCTACGAGCAGTACTTC. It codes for CASSHRSSDSYEQYF.

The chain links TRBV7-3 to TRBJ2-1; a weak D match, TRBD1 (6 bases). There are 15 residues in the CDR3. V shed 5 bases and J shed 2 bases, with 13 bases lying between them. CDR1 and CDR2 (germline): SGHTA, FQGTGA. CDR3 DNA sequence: TGTGCCAGCAGCCCCCAGCAGGGGCCCTACAATGAGCAGTTCTTC. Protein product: CASSPQQGPYNEQFF.

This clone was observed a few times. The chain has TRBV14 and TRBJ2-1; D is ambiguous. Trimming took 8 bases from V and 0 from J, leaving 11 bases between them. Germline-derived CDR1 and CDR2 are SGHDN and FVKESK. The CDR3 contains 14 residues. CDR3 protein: CASRRSGSYNEQFF. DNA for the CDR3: TGTGCCAGCCGCCGGTCGGGCTCCTACAATGAGCAGTTCTTC.

CDR3 in DNA: TGTGCCATCAGTGACCAGAGCGGGGCCCACCACAATGAGCAGTTCTTC. The encoded protein is CAISDQSGAHHNEQFF. V usage is TRBV10-3 and J usage is TRBJ2-1; 7 bases map to TRBD2. V was pared by 3 bases and J by 5 bases, with 10 bases of the junction left unmatched. Germline assignment: CDR1 ENHRY and CDR2 SYGVKD. This CDR3 has 16 residues.

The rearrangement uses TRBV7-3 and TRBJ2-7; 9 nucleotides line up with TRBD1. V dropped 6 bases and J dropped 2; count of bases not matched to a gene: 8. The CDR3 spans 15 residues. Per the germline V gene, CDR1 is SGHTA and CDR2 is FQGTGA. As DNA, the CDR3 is TGTGCCAGCAGGTATTCCGGGACAGGGACCTACGAGCAGTACTTC. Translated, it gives CASRYSGTGTYEQYF. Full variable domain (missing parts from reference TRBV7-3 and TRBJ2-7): GAGVSQTPSNKVTEKGKYVELRCDPISGHTALYWYRQSLGQGPEFLIYFQGTGAADDSGLPNDRFFAVRPEGSVSTLKIQRTERGDSAVYLCASRYSGTGTYEQYFGPGTRLTVT.

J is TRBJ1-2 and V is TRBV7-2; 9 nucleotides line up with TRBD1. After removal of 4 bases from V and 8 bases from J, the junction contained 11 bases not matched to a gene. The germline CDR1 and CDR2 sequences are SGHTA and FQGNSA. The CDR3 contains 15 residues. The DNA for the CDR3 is TGTGCCAGCAGCTCCCAGCCGGGACAGGGTAACGGCTACACCTTC. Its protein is CASSSQPGQGNGYTF.

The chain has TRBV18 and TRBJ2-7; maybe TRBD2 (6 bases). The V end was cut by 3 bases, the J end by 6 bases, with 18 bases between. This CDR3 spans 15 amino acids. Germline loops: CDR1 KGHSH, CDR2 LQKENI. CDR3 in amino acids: CASSPRPTGDSEQYF. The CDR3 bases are TGTGCCAGCTCACCCCGGCCCACGGGAGATTCCGAGCAGTACTTC.

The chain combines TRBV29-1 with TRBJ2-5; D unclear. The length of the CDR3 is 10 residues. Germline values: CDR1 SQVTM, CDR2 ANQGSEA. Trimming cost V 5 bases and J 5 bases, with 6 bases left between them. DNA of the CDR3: TGCAGCGTTTCGGTTGAGACCCAGTACTTC. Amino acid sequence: CSVSVETQYF.

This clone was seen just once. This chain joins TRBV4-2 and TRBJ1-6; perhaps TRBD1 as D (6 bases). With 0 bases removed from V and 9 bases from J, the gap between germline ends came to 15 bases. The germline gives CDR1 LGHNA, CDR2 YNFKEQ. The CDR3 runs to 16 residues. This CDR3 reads CASSQDEGVAGSPLHF. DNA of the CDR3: TGTGCCAGCAGCCAAGATGAGGGGGTGGCTGGTTCACCCCTCCACTTT.